Below, 19 T cell receptor beta chains from the same sample are listed, as sequenced in a study of blood T cell repertoires in COVID-19. Method: immunoSEQ multiplex PCR; TCRdb's copy keeps in-frame clones and lacks some. The sample contains around 250,000 clones, just over 85% of which appear only once. Sequenced material: PBMCs or T cells enriched from blood (not recorded which). The receptors were sampled from a man between 18 and 29 years old who had recovered from COVID-19.

This chain uses TRBV5-1 with TRBJ2-2, with D perhaps TRBD1 (6 bases). This CDR3 comprises 15 residues. Trimming removed 2 bases from V and 3 bases from J, with 11 bases in between. Germline V gene sequence: CDR1 SGHRS, CDR2 YFSETQ. The CDR3 bases are TGCGCCAGCAGCTTAGAACAGGGCTACACCGGGGAGCTGTTTTTT. Residues: CASSLEQGYTGELFF.

This chain connects TRBV13 to TRBJ2-4, with D perhaps TRBD1 (6 bases). In germline, CDR1 is PRHDT, CDR2 FYEKMQ (reference sequence). V was clipped by 5 bases and J by 1 base, with 15 bases between them. The CDR3 is 16 residues long. The CDR3 bases are TGTGCCAGCAGCCCAACAGGGACATGGGCCAAAAACATTCAGTACTTC. It specifies CASSPTGTWAKNIQYF.

The chain carries TRBV5-1 and TRBJ2-5; 8 nucleotides agree with TRBD2. The CDR3 is 15 amino acids. Germline loops: CDR1 SGHRS, CDR2 YFSETQ. Trimming at V came to 2 bases and at J to 1 base, leaving 4 bases not matched to a gene. The CDR3 DNA follows: TGCGCCAGCAGCTTATCGGGGGGGCCCCAAGAGACCCAGTACTTC. This sequence encodes CASSLSGGPQETQYF. The full variable domain, rest sourced from reference TRBV5-1 and TRBJ2-5, is KAGVTQTPRYLIKTRGQQVTLSCSPISGHRSVSWYQQTPGQGLQFLFEYFSETQRNKGNFPGRFSGRQFSNSRSEMNVSTLELGDSALYLCASSLSGGPQETQYFGPGTRLLVL.

This rearrangement joins TRBV28 to TRBJ1-5, with TRBD1 matching over 8 bases. The germline gives CDR1 MDHEN, CDR2 SYDVKM. Losses at the gene ends were 4 bases for V and 9 bases for J; bases not matched to a gene: 11. CDR3 length: 15 amino acids. The CDR3 protein is CASSSEDRAHGPQHF. The CDR3 coding sequence is TGTGCCAGCAGTTCCGAGGACAGGGCTCATGGGCCCCAGCATTTT. The whole variable domain, remainder taken from reference TRBV28 and TRBJ1-5, is DVKVTQSSRYLVKRTGEKVFLECVQDMDHENMFWYRQDPGLGLRLIYFSYDVKMKEKGDIPEGYSVSREKKERFSLILESASTNQTSMYLCASSSEDRAHGPQHFGDGTRLSIL.

The chain couples TRBV5-1 to TRBJ2-7, with TRBD2 as a possible D gene (7 bases). Trimming removed 0 bases from V and 1 base from J, with 14 bases in between. This CDR3 has 16 amino acids. CDR1 is SGHRS, CDR2 YFSETQ, per germline. CDR3 in amino acids: CASSLAAGAVSYEQYF. DNA for the CDR3: TGCGCCAGCAGCTTGGCCGCGGGGGCGGTATCCTACGAGCAGTACTTC.

The J gene is TRBJ2-5, the V gene TRBV5-4; TRBD2 is a possible D gene (5 bases). V dropped 3 bases and J dropped 2 bases, with 17 bases sitting between them. This CDR3 contains 16 residues. Germline CDR1 and CDR2: SGHNT and YYREEE (reference sequence). CDR3 amino acids: CASSSSRRSGQETQYF. The CDR3 coding sequence is TGTGCCAGCAGCTCGTCCCGTCGCTCGGGGCAAGAGACCCAGTACTTC. Full variable domain (rest looked up from reference TRBV5-4 and TRBJ2-5): ETGVTQSPTHLIKTRGQQVTLRCSSQSGHNTVSWYQQALGQGPQFIFQYYREEENGRGNFPPRFSGLQFPNYSSELNVNALELDDSALYLCASSSSRRSGQETQYFGPGTRLLVL.

The chain combines TRBV5-1 with TRBJ1-4; 9 bases map to TRBD1. The CDR3 is made up of 15 amino acids. V shed 4 bases, J shed 8 bases, and the junction held 9 bases outside the gene matches. Germline V lookup: CDR1 SGHRS, CDR2 YFSETQ. This CDR3 is CASSPTGGVGEKLFF. DNA of the CDR3: TGCGCCAGCAGCCCAACAGGGGGCGTGGGAGAAAAACTGTTTTTT.

This clone was counted once. CDR3 in DNA: TGTGCCAGCACATGGAGCGGGGGGGCGGAGGAGACCCAGTACTTC. This encodes CASTWSGGAEETQYF. V and J are TRBV6-6 and TRBJ2-5; TRBD2 aligns across 10 bases. This CDR3 contains 15 residues. The V gene end was trimmed by 7 bases and the J gene end by 5 bases; junction bases not matched to a gene: 10. CDR1 MNHNY and CDR2 SVGAGI come from the germline V gene (reference sequence).

The V gene is TRBV9, the J gene TRBJ2-7; the D gene is possibly TRBD2 (6 bases). The germline V gene encodes CDR1 SGDLS and CDR2 YYNGEE. This CDR3 has 16 residues. The V end lost 0 bases, the J end lost 2 bases, and 15 bases lay between the germline ends. The CDR3 protein is CASSVASIADAYEQYF. In DNA form, the CDR3 reads TGTGCCAGCAGCGTAGCTTCGATAGCGGACGCCTACGAGCAGTACTTC.

In DNA, the CDR3 is TGCGCCAGCAGCCAGGACTCGAGCTCCTATAATTCACCCCTCCACTTT. This translates into CASSQDSSSYNSPLHF. The chain joins TRBV4-1 to TRBJ1-6; D gene unclear. The CDR3 length is 16 residues. Trimming removed 3 bases at V and 0 bases at J, with 9 bases between. Germline loops: CDR1 MGHRA, CDR2 YSYEKL.

The chain combines TRBV5-6 with TRBJ1-2; D is uncertain. Germline CDR1 reads SGHDT; CDR2 reads YYEEEE. Trimming removed 4 bases at V and 6 bases at J, with 16 bases between. The CDR3 is made up of 14 amino acids. The CDR3 sequence: CASSLDRGADGYTF. CDR3 bases: TGTGCCAGCAGCCTGGATCGGGGAGCGGATGGCTACACCTTC.

V gene TRBV7-9 combines with J gene TRBJ2-2, with D unclear. This CDR3 contains 14 residues. The V and J ends lost 4 bases and 1 base respectively, with 7 bases between them. The germline CDR1 and CDR2 sequences are SEHNR and FQNEAQ (reference sequence). CDR3 loop: CASSSYKNTGELFF. CDR3 coding DNA: TGTGCCAGCAGCTCATACAAGAACACCGGGGAGCTGTTTTTT.

The chain uses TRBV30 and TRBJ2-4; 7 nucleotides align to TRBD2. The CDR3 is 15 amino acids. Germline CDR1 is GTSNPN and CDR2 is SVGIG (reference sequence). V gave up 0 bases and J gave up 0 bases; unmatched junction bases: 2. The CDR3 region has the DNA TGTGCCTGGAGTGTCGGACTAGTAGCCAAAAACATTCAGTACTTC. Its translation is CAWSVGLVAKNIQYF.

This sequence joins TRBV14 and TRBJ2-7; 14 nucleotides agree with TRBD2. V was pared by 3 bases and J by 1 base, with 5 bases of the junction left unmatched. The length of the CDR3 is 17 residues. The germline CDR1 and CDR2 sequences are SGHDN and FVKESK. CDR3 in DNA: TGTGCCAGCAGCCAGGGGGGGACTAGCGGGAGATCCTACGAGCAGTACTTC. Its protein product is CASSQGGTSGRSYEQYF.

This chain connects TRBV5-1 to TRBJ2-7, with 7 nucleotides matching TRBD2. J lost 5 bases, V lost 4 bases, and 9 bases had no gene match. The CDR3 covers 14 residues. Germline CDR1 SGHRS, CDR2 YFSETQ. The CDR3 nucleotides are TGCGCCAGCAGCATGACTAGCCCGCGGAACGAGCAGTACTTC. Amino acid sequence: CASSMTSPRNEQYF.

This chain links TRBV5-1 with TRBJ2-1, with 13 bases that match TRBD2. V dropped 4 bases and J dropped 1; count of bases not matched to a gene: 5. The CDR3 spans 17 residues. Germline values: CDR1 SGHRS, CDR2 YFSETQ. CDR3 in amino acids: CASSPRTSGGSYNEQFF. CDR3 nucleotide sequence: TGCGCCAGCAGCCCCAGGACTAGCGGGGGTTCCTACAATGAGCAGTTCTTC.

This chain connects TRBV6-5 to TRBJ2-3; D gene unclear. Germline V CDR1 and CDR2: MNHEY, SVGAGI. V shed 6 bases and J shed 0 bases, with 4 bases lying between them. CDR3 size: 12 residues. CDR3 loop: CASRASTDTQYF. CDR3 in DNA: TGTGCCAGCAGGGCTAGCACAGATACGCAGTATTTT.

This chain joins TRBV11-2 and TRBJ1-2, with D maybe TRBD1 (6 bases). The CDR3 runs 15 residues. Germline V gene lookup returns CDR1 SGHAT and CDR2 FQNNGV. V lost 4 bases to trimming and J lost 6 bases, with 18 bases between them. In DNA form, the CDR3 reads TGTGCCAGCAGCTCGAGCTTTGACAGGATCGATGGCTACACCTTC. Its protein is CASSSSFDRIDGYTF.

This chain links TRBV5-1 with TRBJ1-1; TRBD1 might be the D (6 bases). The CDR3 is made up of 16 amino acids. Germline-derived CDR1 and CDR2 are SGHRS and YFSETQ. V dropped 4 bases and J dropped 1 base, with 17 bases sitting between them. CDR3 sequence (DNA): TGCGCCAGCAGCCGGCCGGGCAGGGGAAGGAACACTGAAGCTTTCTTT. Translated, it gives CASSRPGRGRNTEAFF.